The subject of this entry is one TCR beta chain. The sample is drawn from a study of T cell responses to AZD1222 COVID-19 vaccine. CDR1 and CDR2 (germline): SGHDT, YYEEEE. The CDR3 is made up of 17 amino acids. Trimming stripped 0 bases from V and 0 bases from J, with 15 bases between. Measured with immunoSEQ multiplex PCR; TCRdb has only the in-frame clones, and not every one. The sample has 82,000 or so clones, 85% to 95% seen once. The source is an adult in good health. The chain employs TRBV5-6 and TRBJ1-2, with a weak D call TRBD1 (5 bases). The specimen was peripheral blood, collected on day 0 of AZD1222 vaccination. CDR3 DNA sequence: TGTGCCAGCAGCTTGGGGGCGATGGGGCAATCTAACTATGGCTACACCTTC. It translates to CASSLGAMGQSNYGYTF.